This TCR beta chain was observed in a study of cytomegalovirus exposure and HLA in healthy donors. The CDR3 totals 15 residues. Germline V gene data show CDR1 as MGHDK and CDR2 as SYGVNS. V was clipped by 3 bases and J by 5 bases; unmatched bases: 0. The study ran its PCR with 60 Vbeta and 13 Jbeta primers. Assay used: immunoSEQ multiplex PCR; TCRdb lists only in-frame clones, some missing. The table records some 150,000 clones, 62% of them present only once. The rearrangement links TRBV25-1 to TRBJ2-2, with 13 bases lining up with TRBD2. This TCR came from a man in his forties in good health and CMV-seronegative. The material sequenced was PBMCs. In nucleotides, the CDR3 is TGTGCCAGCAGTGAGGGACTAGCGGGAACCGGGGAGCTGTTTTTT. Its translation: CASSEGLAGTGELFF.